Below, one T cell receptor beta chain is given with its context. Its matching antigen is unknown. The data stem from a study of T cells after yellow fever vaccination. Study-wide results and limits: Post-booster repertoires again held most primary-vaccination clones (approximately 96% CD4, roughly 90% CD8). The secondary T-cell response peaked on day 5, not day 15, but was weaker.

TCRdb called the 5' RACE reads again in MiXCR, with one record for every CDR3 protein. The sample lists some 340,000 distinct CDR3 sequences; about 4% were seen once. The sample in question was PBMCs, obtained 5 days after the yellow fever booster vaccination. The clonotype was recovered from a man in his late teens or twenties who received the YFV17D yellow fever vaccine.

CDR3 sequence (DNA): TGTGCCAGCAGCTTAGCGCCTAAGGGGTATCAGCCCCAGCATTTT. This gives the protein CASSLAPKGYQPQHF. This chain joins TRBV7-8 and TRBJ1-5; TRBD1 might be the D (5 bases). Germline V CDR1 and CDR2: SGHVS, FQNEAQ. V dropped 0 bases and J dropped 5 bases, with 11 bases sitting between them. The CDR3 spans 15 residues.